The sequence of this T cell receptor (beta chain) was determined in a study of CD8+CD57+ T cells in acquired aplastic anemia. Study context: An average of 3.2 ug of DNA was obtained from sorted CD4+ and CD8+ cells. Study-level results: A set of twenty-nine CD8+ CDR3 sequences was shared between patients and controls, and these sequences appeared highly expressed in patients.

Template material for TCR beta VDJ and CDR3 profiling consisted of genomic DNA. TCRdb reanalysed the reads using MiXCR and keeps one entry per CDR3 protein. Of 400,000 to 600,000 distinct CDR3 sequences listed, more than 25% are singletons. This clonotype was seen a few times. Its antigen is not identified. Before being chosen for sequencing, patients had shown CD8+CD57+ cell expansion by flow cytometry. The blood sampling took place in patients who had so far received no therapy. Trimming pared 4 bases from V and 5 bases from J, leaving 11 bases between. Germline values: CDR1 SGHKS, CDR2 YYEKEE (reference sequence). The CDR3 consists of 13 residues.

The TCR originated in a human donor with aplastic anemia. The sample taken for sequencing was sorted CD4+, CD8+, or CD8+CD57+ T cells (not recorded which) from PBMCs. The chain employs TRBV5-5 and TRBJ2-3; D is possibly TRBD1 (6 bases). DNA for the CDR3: TGTGCCAGCAGCGTCAGGGGCGTAGATACGCAGTATTTT. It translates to CASSVRGVDTQYF.